This T cell receptor beta chain was found in a study of cytomegalovirus exposure and HLA in healthy donors. Findings and limits, study-wide: TRBV6-2, TRBV6-3 and some other V segments were excluded as indistinguishable.

Details on this clone: Its target is not known.

Germline V gives CDR1 MNHEY, CDR2 SVGAGI. V gave up 4 bases and J gave up 0 bases, with 13 bases separating them. The CDR3 runs 16 residues. Use of 60 Vbeta and 13 Jbeta primers characterized the PCR. Some clones are missing from TCRdb's copy, which holds only in-frame ones; the method was immunoSEQ multiplex PCR. The sample contains fewer than 150,000 clones, 80% of which appear only once. Sequencing was carried out using PBMCs. The clonotype originates from a male donor in good health and CMV-seronegative. The chain uses TRBV6-5 and TRBJ1-3; D unresolved. CDR3 nucleotides: TGTGCCAGCAGTTCTGGTATGAGAGGCTCTGGAAACACCATATATTTT. It translates to CASSSGMRGSGNTIYF.